The following is a TCR beta chain sequence with its context. No antigen is known for it. The sample is drawn from a study of Ad26.COV2.S vaccination and SARS-CoV-2 variants. About the study: Intramuscular Ad26.COV2.S doses were given once or twice, 56 days apart. Points from the study as a whole: Possibly, TCR breadth and depth analyses underestimated total T cell responses.

Libraries were prepared by immunoSEQ multiplex PCR; TCRdb keeps only in-frame clonotypes and omits some of them. The sample yields 300,000 to 350,000 clones, around nine tenths seen once. Sample treatment: roughly 20 received Ad26.COV2.S at low or high dose, single or two shots; 5 received placebo; per-sample allocation not given. The study sampled participants on day 63 after the first vaccine or placebo injection. It was an adult aged 18-55 years in Boston who was the donor. Source: peripheral blood, taken in a trial of Ad26.COV2.S vaccine versus placebo. This clonotype originated in a person between 18 and 59 years old who received the Ad26.COV2.S COVID-19 vaccine or a placebo.

The CDR3 coding sequence is TGCGCCAGCAGCTTGCTGGGGTCCGCTGGGGCCAACGTCCTGACTTTC. Amino acids: CASSLLGSAGANVLTF. The chain uses TRBV5-1 and TRBJ2-6; D is ambiguous. The CDR3 is made up of 16 amino acids. Germline CDR1 reads SGHRS; CDR2 reads YFSETQ. Trimming pared 1 base from V and 2 bases from J, leaving 10 bases between.